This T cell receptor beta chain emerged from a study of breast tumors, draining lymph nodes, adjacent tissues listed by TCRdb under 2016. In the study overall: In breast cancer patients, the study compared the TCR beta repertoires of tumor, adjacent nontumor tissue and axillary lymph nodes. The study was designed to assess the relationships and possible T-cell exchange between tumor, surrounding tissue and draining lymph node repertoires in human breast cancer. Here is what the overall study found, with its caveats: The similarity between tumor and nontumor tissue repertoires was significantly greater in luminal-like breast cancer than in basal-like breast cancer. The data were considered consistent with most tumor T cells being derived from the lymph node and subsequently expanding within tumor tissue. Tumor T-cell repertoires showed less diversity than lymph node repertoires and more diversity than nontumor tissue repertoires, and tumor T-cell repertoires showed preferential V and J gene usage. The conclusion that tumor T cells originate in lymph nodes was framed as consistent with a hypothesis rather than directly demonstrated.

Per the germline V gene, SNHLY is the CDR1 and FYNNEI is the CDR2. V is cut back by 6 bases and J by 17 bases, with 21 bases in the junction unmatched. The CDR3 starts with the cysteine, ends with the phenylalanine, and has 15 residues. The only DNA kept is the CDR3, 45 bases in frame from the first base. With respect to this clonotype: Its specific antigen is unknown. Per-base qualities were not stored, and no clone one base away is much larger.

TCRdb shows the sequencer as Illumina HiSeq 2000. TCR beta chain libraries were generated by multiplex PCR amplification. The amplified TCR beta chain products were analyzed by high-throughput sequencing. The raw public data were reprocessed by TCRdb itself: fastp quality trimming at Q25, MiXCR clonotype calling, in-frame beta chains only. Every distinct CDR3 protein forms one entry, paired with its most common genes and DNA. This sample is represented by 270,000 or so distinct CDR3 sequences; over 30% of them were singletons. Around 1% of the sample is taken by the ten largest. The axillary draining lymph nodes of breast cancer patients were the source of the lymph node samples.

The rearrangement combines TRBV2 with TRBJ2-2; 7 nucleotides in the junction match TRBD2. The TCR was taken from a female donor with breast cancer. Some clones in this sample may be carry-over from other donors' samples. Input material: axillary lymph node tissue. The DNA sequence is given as TGTGCCAGCAGGTCGACGGGAAGACACCGGGGGGAGGTTTTTTTT. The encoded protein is CASRSTGRHRGEVFF.